This TCR beta chain stems from a study of CD4 and CD8 cells across lung adenocarcinoma regions. Via MiXCR, TCRdb re-called the PCR reads, giving one row per CDR3 protein. The profile shows about 7,600 distinct CDR3 sequences, 45% to 50% of them singletons. Samples came from patients with localized non-small cell lung adenocarcinoma. The V gene lost 9 bases and the J gene lost 5 bases, with 13 bases spanning the gap. This CDR3 comprises 13 residues. In germline, CDR1 is KGHDR, CDR2 SFDVKD. This clonotype was sampled from a male donor with lung adenocarcinoma. The CD4 and CD8 labels of this study may be unreliable. The chain combines TRBV24-1 with TRBJ2-1; tentatively, D is TRBD2 (5 bases). The sequencing sample was made of CD8+ T cells from the center of a lung tumor. This CDR3 is CATGKRADNEQFF. The DNA for the CDR3 is TGTGCCACCGGGAAGAGGGCGGACAATGAGCAGTTCTTC.